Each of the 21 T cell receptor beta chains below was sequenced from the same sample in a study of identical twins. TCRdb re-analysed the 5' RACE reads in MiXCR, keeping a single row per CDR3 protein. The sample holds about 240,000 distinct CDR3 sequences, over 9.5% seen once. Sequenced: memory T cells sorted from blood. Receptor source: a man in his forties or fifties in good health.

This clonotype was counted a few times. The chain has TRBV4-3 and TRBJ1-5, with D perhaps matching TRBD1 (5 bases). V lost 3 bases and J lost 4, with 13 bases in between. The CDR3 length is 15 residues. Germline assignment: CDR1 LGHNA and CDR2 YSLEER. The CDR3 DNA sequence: TGCGCCAGCAGCCAGGGAGCGGGGGGTAATCAGCCCCAGCATTTT. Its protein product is CASSQGAGGNQPQHF.

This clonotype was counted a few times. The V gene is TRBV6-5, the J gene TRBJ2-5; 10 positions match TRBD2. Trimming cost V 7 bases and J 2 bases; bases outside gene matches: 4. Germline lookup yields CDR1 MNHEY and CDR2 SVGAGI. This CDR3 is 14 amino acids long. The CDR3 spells CASISSGGQETQYF. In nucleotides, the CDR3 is TGTGCCAGCATTTCTAGCGGGGGACAAGAGACCCAGTACTTC.

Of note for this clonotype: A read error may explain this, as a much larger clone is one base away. CDR3 protein: CSGTSVGSTDTQYF. In nucleotides, the CDR3 is TGCAGCGGGACTAGCGTGGGGAGCACAGATACGCAGTATTTT. This chain uses TRBV20-1 with TRBJ2-3, with TRBD2 matching 10 bases. This CDR3 region has 14 residues. Germline V gives CDR1 DFQATT, CDR2 SNEGSKA (reference sequence).

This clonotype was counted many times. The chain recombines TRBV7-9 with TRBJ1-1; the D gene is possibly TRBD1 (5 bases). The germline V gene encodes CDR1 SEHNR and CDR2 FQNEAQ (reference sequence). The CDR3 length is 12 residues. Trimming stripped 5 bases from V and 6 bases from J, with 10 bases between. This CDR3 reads CASSPGFPEAFF. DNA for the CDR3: TGTGCCAGCAGCCCAGGGTTTCCTGAAGCTTTCTTT. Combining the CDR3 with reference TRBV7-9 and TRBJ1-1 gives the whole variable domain DTGVSQNPRHKITKRGQNVTFRCDPISEHNRLYWYRQTLGQGPEFLTYFQNEAQLEKSRLLSDRFSAERPKGSFSTLEIQRTEQGDSAMYLCASSPGFPEAFFGQGTRLTVV.

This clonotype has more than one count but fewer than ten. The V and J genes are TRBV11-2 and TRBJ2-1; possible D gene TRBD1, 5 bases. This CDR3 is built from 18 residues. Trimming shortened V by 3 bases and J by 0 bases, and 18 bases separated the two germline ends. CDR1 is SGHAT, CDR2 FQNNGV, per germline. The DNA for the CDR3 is TGTGCCAGCAGCTTGGGGCCCCACAGAGATTCCTCCTACAATGAGCAGTTCTTC. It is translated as CASSLGPHRDSSYNEQFF. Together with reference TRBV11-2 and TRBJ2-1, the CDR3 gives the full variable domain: EAGVAQSPRYKIIEKRQSVAFWCNPISGHATLYWYQQILGQGPKLLIQFQNNGVVDDSQLPKDRFSAERLKGVDSTLKIQPAKLEDSAVYLCASSLGPHRDSSYNEQFFGPGTRLTVL.

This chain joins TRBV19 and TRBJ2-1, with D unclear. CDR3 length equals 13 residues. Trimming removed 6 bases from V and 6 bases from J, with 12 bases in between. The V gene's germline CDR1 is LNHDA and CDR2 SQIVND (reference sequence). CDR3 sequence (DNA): TGTGCCAGTAGACCGGGCACCTTCAATGAGCAGTTCTTC. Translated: CASRPGTFNEQFF.

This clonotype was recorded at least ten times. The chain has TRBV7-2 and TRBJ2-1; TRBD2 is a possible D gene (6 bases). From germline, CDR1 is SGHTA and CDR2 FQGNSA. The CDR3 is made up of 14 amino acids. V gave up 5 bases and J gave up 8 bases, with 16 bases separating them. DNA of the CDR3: TGTGCCAGCAGCCTGGGACTCCCCTCGGATGAGCAGTTCTTC. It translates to CASSLGLPSDEQFF.

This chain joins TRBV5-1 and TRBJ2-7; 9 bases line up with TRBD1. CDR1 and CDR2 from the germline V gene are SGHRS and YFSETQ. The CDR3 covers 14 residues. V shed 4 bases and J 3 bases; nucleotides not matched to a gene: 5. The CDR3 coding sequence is TGCGCCAGCAGCGTGGGACAGGGTGGCTACGAGCAGTACTTC. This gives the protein CASSVGQGGYEQYF.

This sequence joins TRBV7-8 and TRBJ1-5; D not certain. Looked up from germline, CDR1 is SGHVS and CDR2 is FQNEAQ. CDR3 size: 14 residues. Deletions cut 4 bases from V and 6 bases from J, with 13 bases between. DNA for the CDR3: TGTGCCAGCAGCTATGCCGGCAATTCTCAGCCCCAGCATTTT. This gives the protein CASSYAGNSQPQHF.

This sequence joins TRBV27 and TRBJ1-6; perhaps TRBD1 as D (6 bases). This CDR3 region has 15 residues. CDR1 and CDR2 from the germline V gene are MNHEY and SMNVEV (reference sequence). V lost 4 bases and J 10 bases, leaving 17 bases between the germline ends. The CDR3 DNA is TGTGCCAGCAGTTCCATACAGGGCATCGTGTCACCCCTCCACTTT. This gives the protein CASSSIQGIVSPLHF.

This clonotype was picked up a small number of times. Written as DNA, the CDR3 is TGCAGTGCTAGAGTCGGAGGACCTGGAAACACCATATATTTT. This gives the protein CSARVGGPGNTIYF. The chain links TRBV20-1 to TRBJ1-3; D uncertain. V lost 1 base and J 2 bases, leaving 9 bases between the germline ends. Germline CDR1 DFQATT, CDR2 SNEGSKA (reference sequence). The CDR3 contains 14 residues.

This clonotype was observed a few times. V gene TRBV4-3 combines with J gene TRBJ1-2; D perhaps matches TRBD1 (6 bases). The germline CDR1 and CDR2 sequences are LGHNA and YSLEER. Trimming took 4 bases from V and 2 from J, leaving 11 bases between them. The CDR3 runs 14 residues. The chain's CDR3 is CASSRDRRNYGYTF. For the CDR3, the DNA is TGCGCCAGCAGCCGAGACAGGAGGAACTATGGCTACACCTTC.

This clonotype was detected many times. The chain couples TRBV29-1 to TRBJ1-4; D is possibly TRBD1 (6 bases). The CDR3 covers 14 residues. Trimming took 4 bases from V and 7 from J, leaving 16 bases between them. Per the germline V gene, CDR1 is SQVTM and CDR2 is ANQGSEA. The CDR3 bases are TGCAGCGTTGGATTTGTGGGGGCGTCTGAAAAACTGTTTTTT. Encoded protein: CSVGFVGASEKLFF.

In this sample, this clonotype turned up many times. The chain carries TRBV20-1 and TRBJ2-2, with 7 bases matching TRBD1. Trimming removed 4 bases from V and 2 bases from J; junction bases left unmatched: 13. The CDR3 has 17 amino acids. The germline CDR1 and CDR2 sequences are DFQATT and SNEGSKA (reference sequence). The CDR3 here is CSAKQMTGTYNTGELFF. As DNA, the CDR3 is TGCAGTGCTAAACAAATGACAGGGACCTACAACACCGGGGAGCTGTTTTTT.

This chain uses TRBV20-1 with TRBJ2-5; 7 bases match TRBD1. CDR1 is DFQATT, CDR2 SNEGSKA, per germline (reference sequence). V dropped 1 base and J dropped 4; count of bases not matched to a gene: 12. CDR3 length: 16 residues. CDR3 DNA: TGCAGTGCTAGAGCCCGAGGGGGCGGTAACCGAGAGACCCAGTACTTC. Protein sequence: CSARARGGGNRETQYF.

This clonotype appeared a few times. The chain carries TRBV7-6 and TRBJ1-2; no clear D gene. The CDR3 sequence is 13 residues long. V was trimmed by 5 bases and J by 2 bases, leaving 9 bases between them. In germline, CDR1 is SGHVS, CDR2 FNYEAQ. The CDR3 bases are TGTGCCAGCAGCGCCGAACAGAACTATGGCTACACCTTC. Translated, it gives CASSAEQNYGYTF.

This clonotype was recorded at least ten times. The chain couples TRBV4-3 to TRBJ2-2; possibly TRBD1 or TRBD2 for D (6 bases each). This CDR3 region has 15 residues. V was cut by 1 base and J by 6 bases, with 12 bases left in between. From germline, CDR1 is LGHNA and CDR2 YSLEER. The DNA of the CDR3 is TGCGCCAGCAGCCAAGGGGGGGCGCTGCCCGGGGAGCTGTTTTTT. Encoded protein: CASSQGGALPGELFF.

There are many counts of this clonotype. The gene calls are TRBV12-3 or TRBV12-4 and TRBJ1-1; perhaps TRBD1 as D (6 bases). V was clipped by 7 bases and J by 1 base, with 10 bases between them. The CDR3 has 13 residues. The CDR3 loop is CASKWGPNTEAFF. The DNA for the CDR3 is TGTGCCAGCAAGTGGGGGCCGAACACTGAAGCTTTCTTT.

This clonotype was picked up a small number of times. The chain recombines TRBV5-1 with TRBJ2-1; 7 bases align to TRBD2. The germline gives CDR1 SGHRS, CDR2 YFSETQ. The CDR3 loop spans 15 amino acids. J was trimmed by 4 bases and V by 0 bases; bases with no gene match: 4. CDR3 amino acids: CASSLDSGAYNEQFF. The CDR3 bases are TGCGCCAGCAGCTTGGACAGCGGGGCATACAATGAGCAGTTCTTC.

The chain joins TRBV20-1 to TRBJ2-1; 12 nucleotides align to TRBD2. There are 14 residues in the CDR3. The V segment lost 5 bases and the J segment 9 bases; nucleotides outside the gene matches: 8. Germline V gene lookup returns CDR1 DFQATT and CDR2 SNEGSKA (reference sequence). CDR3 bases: TGCAGTGCTTACGGACTAGCGGGATCCGGTGAGCAGTTCTTC. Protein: CSAYGLAGSGEQFF.

The CDR3 DNA reads as TGTGCCAGCATTTACTCTGGAAACACCATATATTTT. This sequence encodes CASIYSGNTIYF. The genes are TRBV6-4 and TRBJ1-3; no clear D. The germline V gene encodes CDR1 MRHNA and CDR2 SNTAGT. This CDR3 is 12 amino acids long. With 7 bases removed from V and 0 bases from J, the gap between germline ends came to 4 bases.